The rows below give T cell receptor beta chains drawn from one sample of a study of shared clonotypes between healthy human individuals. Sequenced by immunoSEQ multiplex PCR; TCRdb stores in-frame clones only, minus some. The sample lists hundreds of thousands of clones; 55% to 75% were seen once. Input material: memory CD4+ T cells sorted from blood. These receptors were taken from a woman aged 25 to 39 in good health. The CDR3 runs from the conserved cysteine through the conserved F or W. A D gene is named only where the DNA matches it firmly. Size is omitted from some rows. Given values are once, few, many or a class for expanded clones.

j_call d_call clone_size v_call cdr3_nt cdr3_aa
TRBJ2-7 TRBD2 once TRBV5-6 TGTGCCAGCAGCCTATGGACTAGCGGGCTAAACTACGAGCAGTACTTC CASSLWTSGLNYEQYF
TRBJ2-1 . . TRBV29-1 TGTAGCGTTGGTTCGGCGGGTGCCTACAATGAGCAGTTCTTC CSVGSAGAYNEQFF
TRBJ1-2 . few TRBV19 TGTGCCAGTAGTATAGATCAAGCAGGCTATCGCTACACCTTC CASSIDQAGYRYTF
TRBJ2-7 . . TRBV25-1 TGTGCCAGCAGTGAGTTAGACAACTCCTACGAGCAGTACTTC CASSELDNSYEQYF
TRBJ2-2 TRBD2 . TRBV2 TGTGCCAGTAGAAGCGGGAGGGCCGGGGAGCTGTTTTTT CASRSGRAGELFF
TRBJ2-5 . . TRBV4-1 TGCGCCAGCAGCCAAGACGGAGGCGGGGGCATTCTAGAGACCCAGTACTTC CASSQDGGGGILETQYF
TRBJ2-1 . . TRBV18 TGTGCCAGCTCATCGCCGGGAGTCGATGAGCAGTTCTTC CASSSPGVDEQFF
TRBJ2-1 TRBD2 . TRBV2 TGTGCCAGCAGCTTTATAGCGGGAGCCGACAATGAGCAGTTCTTC CASSFIAGADNEQFF
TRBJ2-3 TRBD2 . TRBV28 TGTGCCAGCGACTCAGCGGGAGGGTCGGATACGCAGTATTTT CASDSAGGSDTQYF
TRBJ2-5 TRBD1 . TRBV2 TGTGCCAGCAGTTCCGGGACAGGTGGGACGGAGACCCAGTACTTC CASSSGTGGTETQYF
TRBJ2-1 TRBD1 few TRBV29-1 TGCAGCGGGCGACAGGGCCAGGGAGTGCAGTTCTTC CSGRQGQGVQFF
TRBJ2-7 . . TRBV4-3 TGCGCCAGCAGCCAAGATTCGAGGGACACCAGGGACTTC CASSQDSRDTRDF
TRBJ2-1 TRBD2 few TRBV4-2 TGTGCCAGCAGCCAAGTAGCGGGAGGGCCAGGAGCCTACAATGAGCAGTTCTTC CASSQVAGGPGAYNEQFF
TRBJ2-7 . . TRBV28 TGTGCCAGCAGAGACGGGACCTCCTACGAGCAGTACTTC CASRDGTSYEQYF
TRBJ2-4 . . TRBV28 TGTGCCAGCAGTTACCAACTGACCCTCTCCGGGGCCAAAAACATTCAGTACTTC CASSYQLTLSGAKNIQYF
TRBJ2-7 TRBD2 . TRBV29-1 TGCAGCGTTGTGACCGGGACTAGCGGCACCTACGAGCAGTACTTC CSVVTGTSGTYEQYF
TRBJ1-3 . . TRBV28 TGTGCCAGCAGTAAACAGGGATACGGAAACACCATATATTTT CASSKQGYGNTIYF
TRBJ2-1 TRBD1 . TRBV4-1 TGCGCCAGCAGCCAAGTTGACAGGGGGAAACTCAATGAGCAGTTCTTC CASSQVDRGKLNEQFF
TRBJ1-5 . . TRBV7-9 TGTGCCAGCAGCTTATTCCTCGGATCAGGGGATAGCAATCAGCCCCAGCATTTT CASSLFLGSGDSNQPQHF
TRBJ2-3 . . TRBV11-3 TGTGCCAGCAGCTTAGGCGGGACTAGCACAGATACGCAGTATTTT CASSLGGTSTDTQYF
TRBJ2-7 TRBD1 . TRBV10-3 TGTGCCATTTCACCGGACAGGGACAACGAGCAGTACTTC CAISPDRDNEQYF
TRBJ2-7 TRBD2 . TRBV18 TGTGCCAGCTCACCAATTACGGGGGGCTACGAGCAGTACTTC CASSPITGGYEQYF
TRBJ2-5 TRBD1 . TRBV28 TGTGCCAGCAGCCGACCGCCCCCGGGACAGGGTAGAGAGACCCAGTACTTC CASSRPPPGQGRETQYF
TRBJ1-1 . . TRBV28 TGTGCCAGCAGAGACATGAACACTGAAGCTTTCTTT CASRDMNTEAFF
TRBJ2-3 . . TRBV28 TGTGCCAGCAGTGGAGGGGAACCTAGCACAGATACGCAGTATTTT CASSGGEPSTDTQYF
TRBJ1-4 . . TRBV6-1 TGTGCCAGCACACGGACGCTTGCAACTAATGAAAAACTGTTTTTT CASTRTLATNEKLFF
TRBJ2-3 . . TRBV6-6 TGTGCCAGCAGGTCCTATGAAGGCGACACAGATACGCAGTATTTT CASRSYEGDTDTQYF
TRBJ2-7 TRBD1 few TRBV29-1 TGCAGCGCGGGACAGGGAGTAGGCGAGCAGTACTTC CSAGQGVGEQYF
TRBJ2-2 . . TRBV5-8 TGTGCCAGCAGCTCCGCTCCGGGCATCATCTTGAGGGAGCTGTTTTTT CASSSAPGIILRELFF
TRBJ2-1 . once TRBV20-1 TGCAGTGCTTTGGCCAATGAGCAGTTCTTC CSALANEQFF
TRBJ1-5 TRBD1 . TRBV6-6 TGTGCCAGCAGTTACTCTGCAGGGGGTCTGCATCAGCCCCAGCATTTT CASSYSAGGLHQPQHF